One sample yielded the 4 T cell receptor beta chains listed below, sequenced in a study of vaccination effects on CD4 cells after COVID-19. The protocol was immunoSEQ multiplex PCR, while the TCRdb copy is restricted to in-frame clones and leaves out a portion. The data hold about 45,000 clones, with about 68% observed a single time. These receptors' antigens are unknown. In the ViraFEST assay, antigen-specific CD4+ clonotypes were identified by expansion after peptide-pool stimulation. Following 10 days of culture, CD4+ T cells were isolated. The infection with SARS-CoV-2 (confirmed by PCR) occurred in this person between March and December 2020. This specimen was CD4+ T cells from PBMCs cultured with a peptide pool, taken before COVID-19 vaccination. Receptors originate from a human donor who had a prior SARS-CoV-2 infection.

The count of this clone is one. V is TRBV11-3 and J is TRBJ2-1, with D possibly being TRBD1 or TRBD2 (5 bases each). Per the germline V gene, CDR1 is SGHNT and CDR2 is YENEEA. CDR3 length equals 14 residues. V was shortened by 2 bases and J by 5 bases, with 10 bases between the two germline ends. In nucleotides, the CDR3 is TGTGCCAGCAGCTTAACTAGGGGAAACAATGAGCAGTTCTTC. It yields the protein CASSLTRGNNEQFF.

The rearrangement joins TRBV7-2 to TRBJ2-7; D is ambiguous. Trimming shortened V by 1 base and J by 0 bases, and 7 bases separated the two germline ends. Germline-derived CDR1 and CDR2 are SGHTA and FQGNSA. This CDR3 comprises 14 residues. CDR3 residues: CASSLGRTSYEQYF. CDR3 DNA sequence: TGTGCCAGCAGCTTAGGGCGTACCTCCTACGAGCAGTACTTC.

The chain recombines TRBV20-1 with TRBJ2-2; D is uncertain. V lost 3 bases, J lost 1 base, and 12 bases lay in between. The CDR3 runs to 15 residues. CDR1 is DFQATT, CDR2 SNEGSKA, per germline (reference sequence). This chain's CDR3 is CSASRSQLNTGELFF. In DNA form, the CDR3 reads TGCAGTGCTAGTAGGTCGCAGCTGAACACCGGGGAGCTGTTTTTT.

The CDR3 DNA reads as TGTGCCAGCAGGATAGGAGTGGCCTATGGCTACACCTTC. It specifies CASRIGVAYGYTF. The chain carries TRBV28 and TRBJ1-2; D unresolved. The CDR3 is 13 amino acids. Germline CDR1 is MDHEN and CDR2 is SYDVKM. V was trimmed by 6 bases and J by 4 bases, leaving 12 bases between them.